This T cell receptor (beta chain) was retrieved from a study of shared clonotypes between healthy human individuals. The CDR3 is 15 amino acids. V gave up 4 bases and J gave up 6 bases, with 17 bases separating them. Per the germline V gene, CDR1 is SGDLS and CDR2 is YYNGEE. Once extracted for a subset, genomic DNA was divided evenly among several immunoSEQ plates. Clones were read by immunoSEQ multiplex PCR, and TCRdb kept only the in-frame ones, dropping some. The sample shows 2.3 million or so clones, about 92% of them seen only once. The receptor was isolated from a man aged 18 to 35 in good health. Some clones in this sample may be carry-over from other donors' samples. This chain uses TRBV9 with TRBJ1-5; D may be TRBD1 (5 bases). Material: naive CD4+ T cells from PBMCs. Indicated subset: CD45RA+ positively selected. The CDR3: CASSTSGGSGQPQHF. The DNA of the CDR3 is TGTGCCAGCAGCACCAGTGGGGGGAGCGGTCAGCCCCAGCATTTT.